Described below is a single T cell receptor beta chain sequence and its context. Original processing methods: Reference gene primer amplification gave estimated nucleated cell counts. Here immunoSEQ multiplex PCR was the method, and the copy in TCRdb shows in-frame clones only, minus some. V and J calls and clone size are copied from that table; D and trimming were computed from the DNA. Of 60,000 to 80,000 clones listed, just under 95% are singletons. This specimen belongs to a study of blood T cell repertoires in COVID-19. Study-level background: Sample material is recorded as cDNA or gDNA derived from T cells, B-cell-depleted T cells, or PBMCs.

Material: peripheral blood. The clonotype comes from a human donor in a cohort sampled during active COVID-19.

CDR3 protein: CASSLTGRTDTQYF. Here the CDR3 DNA reads TGTGCCAGCAGCCTAACAGGGCGCACAGATACGCAGTATTTT. This chain uses TRBV7-2 with TRBJ2-3; the D gene is possibly TRBD1 (6 bases). The CDR3 is made up of 14 amino acids. The V gene's germline CDR1 is SGHTA and CDR2 FQGNSA. V was trimmed by 5 bases and J by 1 base, leaving 10 bases between them.